One sample yielded the 31 T cell receptor beta chains listed below, sequenced in a study of CD8 T cells in ankylosing spondylitis. Each CDR3 protein is one row after TCRdb ran MiXCR on the 5' RACE reads. The data hold 450,000 to 550,000 distinct CDR3 sequences, with roughly 5% observed a single time. Overall study findings and caveats: The study identified a TCR beta motif of roughly eight highly homologous variants that appeared characteristic of ankylosing spondylitis blood.

No antigen is known for these receptors. The sequencing input was blood, either unsorted or a sorted T cell fraction (not recorded which). These TCRs come from a male donor with ankylosing spondylitis.

This clonotype has a count of ten or more. The rearrangement joins TRBV5-5 to TRBJ2-5; D is perhaps TRBD2 (6 bases). CDR3 length: 15 amino acids. V shed 6 bases and J shed 5 bases, with 20 bases lying between them. Germline V lookup: CDR1 SGHKS, CDR2 YYEKEE (reference sequence). In DNA form, the CDR3 reads TGTGCCAGCAACCTAATCCTGGCGGAGGGCGAGACCCAGTACTTC. Translating it yields CASNLILAEGETQYF.

The chain is built from TRBV19 and TRBJ1-1; D not certain. The germline V and J ends were trimmed by 5 bases and 3 bases, with 10 bases remaining between them. Germline V gene sequence: CDR1 LNHDA, CDR2 SQIVND (reference sequence). This CDR3 is built from 13 residues. The CDR3 DNA reads as TGTGCCAGTAGTTGGACCGCATACACTGAAGCTTTCTTT. Its protein product is CASSWTAYTEAFF.

This clonotype was detected many times. The chain employs TRBV20-1 and TRBJ1-2, with D maybe TRBD1 (5 bases). CDR3 length equals 14 residues. V lost 0 bases and J 6 bases, leaving 14 bases between the germline ends. Per the germline V gene, CDR1 is DFQATT and CDR2 is SNEGSKA (reference sequence). CDR3 region: CSARDQGGKDGYTF. CDR3 nucleotides: TGCAGTGCTAGAGATCAGGGAGGAAAGGATGGCTACACCTTC.

This clonotype was detected ten times or more. CDR3 sequence (DNA): TGTGCCAGCAGTTTGGGGTTAGGTGAAAAACTGTTTTTT. This sequence encodes CASSLGLGEKLFF. J is TRBJ1-4 and V is TRBV12-3 or TRBV12-4; D is unresolved. This CDR3 spans 13 amino acids. The germline V and J ends were trimmed by 3 bases and 7 bases, with 9 bases remaining between them.

This clonotype was seen ten or more times. The chain has TRBV5-1 and TRBJ1-2, with D hard to call. The CDR3 extends over 13 amino acids. V shed 0 bases and J shed 4 bases, with 7 bases lying between them. In germline, CDR1 is SGHRS, CDR2 YFSETQ. DNA of the CDR3: TGCGCCAGCAGCTTGGGCCACGGCTATGGCTACACCTTC. Translation: CASSLGHGYGYTF.

This clonotype has at least ten counts. This chain links TRBV5-6 with TRBJ2-7; 8 positions match TRBD2. With V trimmed by 4 bases and J by 7 bases, 7 bases remained unmatched. Germline-derived CDR1 and CDR2 are SGHDT and YYEEEE. CDR3 length equals 13 residues. The chain's CDR3 is CASSPWTSREQYF. CDR3 coding DNA: TGTGCCAGCAGCCCCTGGACTAGCCGGGAGCAGTACTTC. The full variable domain, completed using reference TRBV5-6 and TRBJ2-7, is DAGVTQSPTHLIKTRGQQVTLRCSPKSGHDTVSWYQQALGQGPQFIFQYYEEEERQRGNFPDRFSGHQFPNYSSELNVNALLLGDSALYLCASSPWTSREQYFGPGTRLTVT.

This clonotype was seen repeatedly, ten times or more. The gene calls are TRBV10-1 and TRBJ2-7, with D possibly being TRBD2 (5 bases). The V gene lost 6 bases and the J gene lost 7 bases, with 13 bases spanning the gap. The CDR3 has 12 amino acids. Per germline, CDR1 WNHNN and CDR2 SYGVQD (reference sequence). Here the CDR3 reads CASSRGPREQYF. CDR3 DNA sequence: TGCGCCAGCAGCCGCGGGCCGAGGGAGCAGTACTTC.

The V and J genes are TRBV10-2 and TRBJ1-5; D might be TRBD1 (5 bases). Trimming removed 4 bases from V and 4 bases from J, with 11 bases in between. This CDR3 has 14 amino acids. CDR1 and CDR2 from the germline V gene are WSHSY and SAAADI. In nucleotides, the CDR3 is TGCGCCAGCAGTGGGGCAGGGATTAATCAGCCCCAGCATTTT. Amino acids: CASSGAGINQPQHF.

This clonotype was counted many times. The chain carries TRBV28 and TRBJ1-2; D remains ambiguous. Germline V gene lookup returns CDR1 MDHEN and CDR2 SYDVKM. The CDR3 covers 15 residues. Trimming removed 1 base at V and 7 bases at J, with 16 bases between. The CDR3 nucleotides are TGTGCCAGCAGTTTATACGGGGTCCAGTTGGGTGGCTACACCTTC. Translating gives CASSLYGVQLGGYTF.

This clonotype was detected many times. This chain connects TRBV10-3 to TRBJ2-1; 8 bases are a match to TRBD2. This CDR3 contains 17 residues. Looked up from germline, CDR1 is ENHRY and CDR2 is SYGVKD. Trimming took 5 bases from V and 0 from J; bases not matched to a gene: 9. As DNA, the CDR3 is TGTGCCATCAGTAAGTTTCTAGCGGGTAGCTCCTACAATGAGCAGTTCTTC. This gives the protein CAISKFLAGSSYNEQFF.

This clonotype appeared a few times. This chain uses TRBV5-1 with TRBJ2-7, with D possibly being TRBD2 (5 bases). This CDR3 region has 15 residues. V lost 4 bases, J lost 1 base, and 15 bases lay in between. From germline, CDR1 is SGHRS and CDR2 YFSETQ. The CDR3 nucleotides read TGCGCCAGCAGCCCCTCGGGGTGGCAGTCCTACGAGCAGTACTTC. Its translation: CASSPSGWQSYEQYF.

This chain uses TRBV4-1 with TRBJ2-5, with 7 bases identical to TRBD1. V trimming: 2 bases; J trimming: 6 bases; junction bases outside the gene matches: 12. The CDR3 spans 16 residues. CDR1 is MGHRA and CDR2 is YSYEKL in the germline V gene. The DNA for the CDR3 is TGCGCCAGCAGCCAAAAAGGGACAGACCTTCTCAAGACCCAGTACTTC. Translating it yields CASSQKGTDLLKTQYF.

This clonotype was found many times. This chain connects TRBV9 to TRBJ2-5; D possibly corresponds to TRBD1 (6 bases). Germline V CDR1 and CDR2: SGDLS, YYNGEE. The CDR3 contains 15 residues. The V gene lost 0 bases and the J gene lost 2 bases, with 11 bases spanning the gap. CDR3 in amino acids: CASSVVGTKQETQYF. The CDR3 nucleotides are TGTGCCAGCAGCGTAGTAGGGACAAAACAAGAGACCCAGTACTTC.

In its sample, this clonotype was seen many times. The V gene is TRBV10-3, the J gene TRBJ1-2; 8 bases agree with TRBD1. Trimming removed 4 bases from V and 4 bases from J; junction bases left unmatched: 8. The CDR3 runs to 15 residues. The germline V gene encodes CDR1 ENHRY and CDR2 SYGVKD. The CDR3 spells CAISVGQEFTYGYTF. CDR3 DNA: TGTGCCATCAGTGTGGGACAGGAATTCACCTATGGCTACACCTTC.

In its sample, this clonotype was seen many times. The J gene is TRBJ2-1, the V gene TRBV7-9, with TRBD1 as a possible D gene (6 bases). Trimming took off 2 bases at V and 8 bases at J, with 7 bases between the two ends. The CDR3 contains 12 residues. Germline CDR1 reads SEHNR; CDR2 reads FQNEAQ (reference sequence). CDR3 in amino acids: CASSLQGYEQFF. The CDR3 DNA reads TGTGCCAGCAGCTTACAGGGGTATGAGCAGTTCTTC.

This chain uses TRBV29-1 with TRBJ2-2; D remains unclear. The CDR3 totals 11 residues. V was shortened by 7 bases and J by 8 bases, with 11 bases between the two germline ends. CDR1 SQVTM and CDR2 ANQGSEA come from the germline V gene. Here the CDR3 reads CSGGDSGELFF. DNA for the CDR3: TGCAGCGGTGGAGACTCGGGGGAGCTGTTTTTT.

This clonotype came up many times. The chain carries TRBV5-1 and TRBJ1-1, with D uncertain. The CDR3 is made up of 12 amino acids. V shed 0 bases and J shed 7 bases, with 7 bases lying between them. Germline V gene sequence: CDR1 SGHRS, CDR2 YFSETQ. This CDR3 is CASSLGQREAFF. DNA of the CDR3: TGCGCCAGCAGCTTGGGGCAGCGTGAAGCTTTCTTT.

This clonotype was found many times. This chain links TRBV7-2 with TRBJ1-4; 7 positions agree with TRBD1. CDR3 size: 16 residues. Germline trimming cut 5 bases from V and 3 bases from J; bases unmatched to any gene: 9. CDR1 SGHTA and CDR2 FQGNSA come from the germline V gene. This chain's CDR3 is CASSIRTGGPNEKLFF. The CDR3 DNA is TGTGCCAGCAGCATTAGGACAGGCGGGCCTAATGAAAAACTGTTTTTT.

This clonotype was seen many times. This rearrangement joins TRBV20-1 to TRBJ1-1; D may be TRBD1 (5 bases). CDR1 and CDR2 (germline): DFQATT, SNEGSKA (reference sequence). The CDR3 spans 11 residues. Trimming removed 5 bases from V and 11 bases from J, with 15 bases in between. The CDR3 nucleotides read TGCAGTGCTCCCCATGGGGCCTTGGCTTTCTTT. Translated, it gives CSAPHGALAFF.

This clonotype was picked up many times. In DNA form, the CDR3 reads TGCGCCAGCAGCTACAGACTAGCGGAGAATGAGCAGTTCTTC. Encoded protein: CASSYRLAENEQFF. The chain joins TRBV5-1 to TRBJ2-1; TRBD2 aligns across 9 bases. In germline, CDR1 is SGHRS, CDR2 YFSETQ. With V trimmed by 3 bases and J by 7 bases, 5 bases remained unmatched. The CDR3 spans 14 residues.

This clonotype has only a few counts. The CDR3 spells CASSSGTGVNTGELFF. CDR3 bases: TGTGCCAGCAGCTCCGGGACAGGGGTTAACACCGGGGAGCTGTTTTTT. This sequence joins TRBV7-3 and TRBJ2-2; 10 bases map to TRBD1. The CDR3 consists of 16 residues. Germline V gene sequence: CDR1 SGHTA, CDR2 FQGTGA. Trimming removed 4 bases from V and 2 bases from J; junction bases left unmatched: 4.

This rearrangement joins TRBV20-1 to TRBJ2-1; tentative D call: TRBD2 (5 bases). CDR1 DFQATT and CDR2 SNEGSKA come from the germline V gene (reference sequence). The CDR3 covers 15 residues. The V end was cut by 4 bases, the J end by 1 base, with 14 bases between. For the CDR3, the DNA is TGCAGTGCTATAGAGGGCAGGAGGTCCTACAATGAGCAGTTCTTC. As protein: CSAIEGRRSYNEQFF.

This clonotype was seen ten or more times. This sequence joins TRBV25-1 and TRBJ2-4, with 8 bases lining up with TRBD2. This CDR3 has 15 residues. From germline, CDR1 is MGHDK and CDR2 SYGVNS. J gave up 8 bases and V 8 bases, and 14 bases lay outside the gene matches. Here the CDR3 DNA reads TGTGCCAGCGGGGTAAACAGGCGCGGGGGGCACATTCAGTACTTC. This sequence encodes CASGVNRRGGHIQYF. Together with reference TRBV25-1 and TRBJ2-4, the CDR3 gives the full variable domain: EADIYQTPRYLVIGTGKKITLECSQTMGHDKMYWYQQDPGMELHLIHYSYGVNSTEKGDLSSESTVSRIRTEHFPLTLESARPSHTSQYLCASGVNRRGGHIQYFGAGTRLSVL.

There are a few counts of this clonotype. The J gene is TRBJ2-1, the V gene TRBV5-1; TRBD1 might be the D (5 bases). The CDR3 extends over 15 amino acids. V lost 0 bases and J lost 7, with 14 bases in between. Germline V gives CDR1 SGHRS, CDR2 YFSETQ. CDR3 in amino acids: CASSLGWGEMNEQFF. The CDR3 nucleotides are TGCGCCAGCAGCTTGGGGTGGGGCGAGATGAATGAGCAGTTCTTC.

The sample holds many counts of this clonotype. V gene TRBV29-1 combines with J gene TRBJ1-1; D might be TRBD1 (6 bases). The V and J ends lost 4 bases and 4 bases respectively, with 16 bases between them. The CDR3 runs 14 residues. The germline V gene has CDR1 SQVTM and CDR2 ANQGSEA. The CDR3 nucleotides are TGCAGCGTTGTACTCCGGGACACCGTCACTGAAGCTTTCTTT. Residues: CSVVLRDTVTEAFF.

In its sample, this clonotype was seen many times. The chain is built from TRBV27 and TRBJ2-2; 12 nucleotides line up with TRBD2. Germline lookup yields CDR1 MNHEY and CDR2 SMNVEV (reference sequence). V was pared by 8 bases and J by 0 bases, with 16 bases of the junction left unmatched. This CDR3 is 20 amino acids long. The CDR3 is CASSHPLAGGPPANTGELFF. The CDR3 DNA reads as TGTGCCAGCTCACACCCCCTAGCGGGGGGGCCCCCCGCGAACACCGGGGAGCTGTTTTTT.

This clonotype has a count of ten or more. The rearrangement joins TRBV5-1 to TRBJ2-5, with TRBD1 matching over 9 bases. Unmatched junction bases numbered 14, after V lost 5 bases and J lost 0 bases. CDR1 and CDR2 from the germline V gene are SGHRS and YFSETQ. The CDR3 is 18 amino acids. In DNA, the CDR3 is TGCGCCAGCAGATTGTCCCCCTCCGGGACAGGGAACCAAGAGACCCAGTACTTC. Its protein product is CASRLSPSGTGNQETQYF.

This clonotype was counted at least ten times. The chain couples TRBV4-2 to TRBJ1-1, with 8 nucleotides matching TRBD1. The trim removed 0 bases at V and 0 bases at J, leaving 3 bases unmatched. The CDR3 spans 16 residues. CDR1 is LGHNA and CDR2 is YNFKEQ in the germline V gene. The DNA of the CDR3 is TGTGCCAGCAGCCAAGATGGACAGGGAATGAACACTGAAGCTTTCTTT. This translates into CASSQDGQGMNTEAFF.

At least ten counts were recorded for this clonotype. V gene TRBV5-1 combines with J gene TRBJ1-2; D is undetermined. The CDR3 is 15 amino acids. Trimming shortened V by 6 bases and J by 7 bases, and 22 bases separated the two germline ends. CDR1 and CDR2 from the germline V gene are SGHRS and YFSETQ. CDR3 in DNA: TGCGCCAGCAACCCTAACCCCGGGTCCATAGCTGGCTACACCTTC. Protein product: CASNPNPGSIAGYTF.

In its sample, this clonotype was seen many times. The chain couples TRBV20-1 to TRBJ2-7, with D unclear. Trimming removed 5 bases from V and 2 bases from J, with 10 bases in between. The CDR3 has 12 residues. The V gene's germline CDR1 is DFQATT and CDR2 SNEGSKA (reference sequence). CDR3 sequence reads: CSARSGAYEQYF. CDR3 bases: TGCAGTGCTCGTTCTGGGGCCTACGAGCAGTACTTC.

The table lists this clonotype with many counts. The gene calls are TRBV9 and TRBJ2-7; 9 bases map to TRBD1. Trimming took 4 bases from V and 2 from J; bases not matched to a gene: 4. CDR1 is SGDLS, CDR2 YYNGEE, per germline. This CDR3 contains 14 residues. The CDR3 loop reads CASSPGTGTYEQYF. In DNA form, the CDR3 reads TGTGCCAGCAGCCCCGGGACAGGGACCTACGAGCAGTACTTC. Full variable domain (rest looked up from reference TRBV9 and TRBJ2-7): DSGVTQTPKHLITATGQRVTLRCSPRSGDLSVYWYQQSLDQGLQFLIQYYNGEERAKGNILERFSAQQFPDLHSELNLSSLELGDSALYFCASSPGTGTYEQYFGPGTRLTVT.